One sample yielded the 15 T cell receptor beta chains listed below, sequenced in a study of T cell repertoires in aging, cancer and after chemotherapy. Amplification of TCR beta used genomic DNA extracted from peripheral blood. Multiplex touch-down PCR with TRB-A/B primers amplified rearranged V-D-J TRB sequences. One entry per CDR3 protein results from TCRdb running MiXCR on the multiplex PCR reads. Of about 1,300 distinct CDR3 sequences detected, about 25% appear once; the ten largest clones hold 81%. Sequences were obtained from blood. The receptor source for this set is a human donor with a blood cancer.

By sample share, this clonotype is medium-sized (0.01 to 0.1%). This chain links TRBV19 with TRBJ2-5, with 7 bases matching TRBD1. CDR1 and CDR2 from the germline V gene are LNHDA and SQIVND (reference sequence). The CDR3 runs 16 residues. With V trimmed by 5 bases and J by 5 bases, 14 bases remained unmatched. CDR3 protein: CASSGMTGMLEETQYF. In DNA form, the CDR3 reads TGTGCCAGTAGTGGGATGACAGGGATGCTGGAGGAGACCCAGTACTTC.

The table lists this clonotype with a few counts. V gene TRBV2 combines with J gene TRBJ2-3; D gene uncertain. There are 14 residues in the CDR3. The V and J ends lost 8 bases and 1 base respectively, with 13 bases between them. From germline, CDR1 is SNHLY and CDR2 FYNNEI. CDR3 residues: CASCPMARTDTQYF. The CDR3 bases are TGTGCCAGCTGTCCCATGGCCCGCACAGATACGCAGTATTTT.

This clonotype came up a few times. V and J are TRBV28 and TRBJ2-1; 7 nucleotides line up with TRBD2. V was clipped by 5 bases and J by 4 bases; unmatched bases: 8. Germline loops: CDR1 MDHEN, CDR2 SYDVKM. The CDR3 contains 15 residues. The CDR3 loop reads CASSQGLTPYNEQFF. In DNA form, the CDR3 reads TGTGCCAGCAGTCAGGGACTAACCCCATACAATGAGCAGTTCTTC.

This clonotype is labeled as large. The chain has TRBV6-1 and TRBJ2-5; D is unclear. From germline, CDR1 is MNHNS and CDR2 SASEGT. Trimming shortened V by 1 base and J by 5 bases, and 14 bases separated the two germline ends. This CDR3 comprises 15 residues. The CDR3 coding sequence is TGTGCCAGCAGTGAAGAGTCCTCCGGATTCGAGACCCAGTACTTC. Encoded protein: CASSEESSGFETQYF.

The CDR3 sequence is CASSQTGPKPLHF. CDR3 DNA sequence: TGTGCCAGCAGTCAGACAGGCCCGAAGCCCCTCCACTTT. This chain uses TRBV12-3 or TRBV12-4 with TRBJ1-6; tentative D call: TRBD1 (6 bases). Trimming left V 5 bases short and J 13 bases short, with 15 bases between. CDR3 length: 13 residues.

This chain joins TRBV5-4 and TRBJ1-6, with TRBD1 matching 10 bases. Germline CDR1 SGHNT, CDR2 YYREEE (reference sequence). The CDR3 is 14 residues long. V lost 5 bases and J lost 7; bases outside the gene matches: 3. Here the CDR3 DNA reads TGTGCCAGCAGGGGGACAGGGGAAAATTCACCCCTCCACTTT. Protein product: CASRGTGENSPLHF.

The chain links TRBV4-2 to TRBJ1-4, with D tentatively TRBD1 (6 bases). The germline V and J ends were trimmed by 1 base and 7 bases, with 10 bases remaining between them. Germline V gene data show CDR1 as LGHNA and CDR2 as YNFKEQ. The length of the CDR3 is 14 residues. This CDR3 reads CASSQGGGLEKLFF. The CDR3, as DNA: TGTGCCAGCAGCCAAGGCGGGGGCCTTGAAAAACTGTTTTTT.

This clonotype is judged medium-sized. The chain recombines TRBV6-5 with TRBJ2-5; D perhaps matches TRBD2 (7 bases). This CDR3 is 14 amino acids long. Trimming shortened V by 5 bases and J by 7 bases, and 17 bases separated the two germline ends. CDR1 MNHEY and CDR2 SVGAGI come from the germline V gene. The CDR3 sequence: CASSPSSGGGTQYF. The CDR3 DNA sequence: TGTGCCAGCAGTCCTTCCTCGGGGGGCGGGACCCAGTACTTC.

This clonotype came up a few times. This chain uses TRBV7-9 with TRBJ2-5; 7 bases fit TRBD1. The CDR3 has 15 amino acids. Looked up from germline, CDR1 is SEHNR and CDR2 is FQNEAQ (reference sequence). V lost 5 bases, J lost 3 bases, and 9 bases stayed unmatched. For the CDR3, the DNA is TGTGCCAGCAGCCCCAGTGGGACAGAAGAAGAGACCCAGTACTTC. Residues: CASSPSGTEEETQYF.

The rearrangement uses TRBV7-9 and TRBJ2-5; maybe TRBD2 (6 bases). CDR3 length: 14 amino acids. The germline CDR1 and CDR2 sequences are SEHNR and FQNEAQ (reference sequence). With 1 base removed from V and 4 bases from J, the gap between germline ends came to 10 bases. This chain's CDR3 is CASSLGAGSETQYF. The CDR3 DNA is TGTGCCAGCAGCTTAGGAGCGGGTTCAGAGACCCAGTACTTC.

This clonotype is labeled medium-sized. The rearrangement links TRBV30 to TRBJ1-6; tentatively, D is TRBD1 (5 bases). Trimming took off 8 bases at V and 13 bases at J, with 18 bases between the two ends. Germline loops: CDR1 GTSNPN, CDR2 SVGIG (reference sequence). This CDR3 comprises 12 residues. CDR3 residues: CAHTRGESPLHF. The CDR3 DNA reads TGTGCCCACACACGGGGGGAATCGCCCCTCCACTTT.

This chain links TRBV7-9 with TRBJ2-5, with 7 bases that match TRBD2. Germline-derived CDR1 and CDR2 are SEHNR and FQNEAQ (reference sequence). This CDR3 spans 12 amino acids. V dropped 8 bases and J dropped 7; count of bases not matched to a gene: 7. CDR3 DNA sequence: TGTGCCAGCGGGGGAGGGTATGGGACCCAGTACTTC. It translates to CASGGGYGTQYF.

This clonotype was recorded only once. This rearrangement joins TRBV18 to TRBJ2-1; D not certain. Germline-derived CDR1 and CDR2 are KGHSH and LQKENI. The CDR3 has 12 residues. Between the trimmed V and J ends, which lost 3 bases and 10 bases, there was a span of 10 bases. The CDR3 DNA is TGTGCCAGCTCACCTACGGAAGAGGAGCAGTTCTTC. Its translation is CASSPTEEEQFF.

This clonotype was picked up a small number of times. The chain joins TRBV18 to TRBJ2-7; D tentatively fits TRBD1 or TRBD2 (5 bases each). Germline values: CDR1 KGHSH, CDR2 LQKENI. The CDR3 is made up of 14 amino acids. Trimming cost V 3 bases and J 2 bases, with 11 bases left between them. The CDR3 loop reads CASSPPGRTYEQYF. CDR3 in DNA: TGTGCCAGCTCACCCCCGGGGCGAACCTACGAGCAGTACTTC.

CDR3 loop: CASSWPGDEVGYEQYF. DNA of the CDR3: TGTGCCAGCAGCTGGCCCGGGGACGAGGTTGGTTACGAGCAGTACTTC. This sequence joins TRBV5-5 and TRBJ2-7, with D perhaps being TRBD1 or TRBD2 (5 bases each). Germline V gene data show CDR1 as SGHKS and CDR2 as YYEKEE (reference sequence). V was trimmed by 3 bases and J by 4 bases, leaving 20 bases between them. The CDR3 covers 16 residues.